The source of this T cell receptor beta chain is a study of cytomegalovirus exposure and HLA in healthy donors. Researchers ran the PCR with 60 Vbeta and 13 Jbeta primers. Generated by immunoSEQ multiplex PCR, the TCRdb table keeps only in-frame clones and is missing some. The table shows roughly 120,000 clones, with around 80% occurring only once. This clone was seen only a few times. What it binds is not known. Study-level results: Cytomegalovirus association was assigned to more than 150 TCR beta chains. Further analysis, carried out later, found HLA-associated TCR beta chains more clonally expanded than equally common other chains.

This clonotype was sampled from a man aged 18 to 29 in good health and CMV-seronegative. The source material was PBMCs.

The CDR3 loop reads CASSRAGRAYEQYF. In DNA form, the CDR3 reads TGTGCCAGCAGTCGGGCGGGACGAGCGTACGAGCAGTACTTC. The chain recombines TRBV6-5 with TRBJ2-7, with a possible D match to TRBD2 (6 bases). Germline CDR1 is MNHEY and CDR2 is SVGAGI. The CDR3 runs 14 residues. The V end was cut by 5 bases, the J end by 4 bases, with 15 bases between.